This record looks at one T cell receptor beta chain sequence and its context. V lost 5 bases, J lost 4 bases, and 17 bases lay in between. The germline V gene encodes CDR1 LGHNA and CDR2 YSLEER. This CDR3 is 15 amino acids long. This entry belongs to a study of blood T cells in healthy people across ages. Then a second PCR, running about 6 to 12 cycles, was carried out with a sample-barcoded 5' primer and a J-beta primer mix. All samples yielded 3 million or more CDR3-containing paired-end reads. TCRdb reanalysed the 5' RACE reads using MiXCR and keeps one entry per CDR3 protein. The sample gives approximately 2,000,000 distinct CDR3 sequences, about two fifths of which show up once; about 23% is in the top ten.

Sample: blood. The chain joins TRBV4-3 to TRBJ1-1; D gene ambiguous. The clonotype comes from a human donor in good health. This CDR3 is CASSSAAPGLTEAFF. CDR3 nucleotides: TGCGCCAGCAGCTCCGCCGCACCCGGGCTCACTGAAGCTTTCTTT.